The entry that follows covers one TCR beta chain sequence. Its specificity is unknown. PCR amplification relied on 60 Vbeta primers (plus 13 Jbeta primers). The table came from immunoSEQ multiplex PCR; TCRdb's copy has only in-frame clones and leaves some out. This table holds around 160,000 clones, roughly 80% found once. The data were obtained in a study of cytomegalovirus exposure and HLA in healthy donors. Turning to the study itself: Earlier work reported 117 million unique TCR beta sequences from about 180 million T cells. Genotyping showed approximately 81% of over 350 donors falling in the Caucasian-associated ancestry cluster. Samples from HLA-typed donors yielded about 85 million unique TCRs in an early data release.

The CDR3 has 16 amino acids. From germline, CDR1 is SGHRS and CDR2 YFSETQ. The trim removed 4 bases at V and 2 bases at J, leaving 9 bases unmatched. General observations from the study: Both high specificity and high sensitivity reportedly marked the classifier's diagnosis of cytomegalovirus status.

The specimen was PBMCs. The V call is TRBV5-1, the J call TRBJ1-2, with TRBD1 identical over 9 bases. This receptor was taken from a woman aged 40 to 49 in good health and CMV-seropositive. CDR3 loop: CASSPNTGGQNYGYTF. The CDR3 DNA follows: TGCGCCAGCAGCCCAAACACAGGGGGCCAAAACTATGGCTACACCTTC.